The 21 T cell receptor beta chains in this list originate from one sample, sequenced in a study of blood T cell repertoires in COVID-19. Clones were read by immunoSEQ multiplex PCR, and TCRdb kept only the in-frame ones, dropping some. The table has under 100,000 clones, 80% to 90% seen once. Source material: peripheral blood. The origin of the receptors is a man aged 45-60 years with acute or convalescent COVID-19.

This chain joins TRBV19 and TRBJ2-2, with TRBD2 identical over 16 bases. The CDR3 is made up of 18 amino acids. After removal of 7 bases from V and 4 bases from J, the junction contained 9 bases not matched to a gene. Germline CDR1 reads LNHDA; CDR2 reads SQIVND (reference sequence). In DNA form, the CDR3 reads TGTGCCAGTAACCCGGGACTAGCGGGGGGGCAGGGCACCGGGGAGCTGTTTTTT. It is translated as CASNPGLAGGQGTGELFF.

The chain carries TRBV9 and TRBJ1-1; 7 nucleotides line up with TRBD1. CDR3 length: 13 residues. Germline CDR1 and CDR2: SGDLS and YYNGEE. The V segment lost 4 bases and the J segment 6 bases; nucleotides outside the gene matches: 6. CDR3 residues: CASSTNRGPEAFF. The CDR3 coding sequence is TGTGCCAGCAGCACAAACAGGGGTCCTGAAGCTTTCTTT.

The rearrangement joins TRBV7-2 to TRBJ1-1; D remains unclear. The germline V and J ends were trimmed by 0 bases and 1 base, with 9 bases remaining between them. From germline, CDR1 is SGHTA and CDR2 FQGNSA. The length of the CDR3 is 15 residues. The CDR3 loop is CASSLARRKNTEAFF. The CDR3 bases are TGTGCCAGCAGCTTAGCGCGCAGGAAGAACACTGAAGCTTTCTTT.

The chain is built from TRBV6-5 and TRBJ2-7; TRBD1 aligns across 10 bases. The V and J ends lost 7 bases and 4 bases, in that order; junction bases with no gene match: 10. Germline CDR1 reads MNHEY; CDR2 reads SVGAGI. This CDR3 region has 15 residues. As DNA, the CDR3 is TGTGCCAGCACCATCCGGGACAGGGGTGGGTACGAGCAGTACTTC. It encodes CASTIRDRGGYEQYF.

This clone has just one count. The chain recombines TRBV12-3 or TRBV12-4 with TRBJ1-2; D might be TRBD1 (6 bases). V was cut by 5 bases and J by 7 bases, with 14 bases left in between. The length of the CDR3 is 13 residues. CDR3 bases: TGTGCCAGCAGTCCCTCAGGGGCCTCTGGCTACACCTTC. Translated: CASSPSGASGYTF.

This clone was seen a few times. The chain joins TRBV6-5 to TRBJ1-2; no clear D. V was cut by 0 bases and J by 3 bases, with 11 bases left in between. This CDR3 is built from 15 residues. Looked up from germline, CDR1 is MNHEY and CDR2 is SVGAGI. Here the CDR3 reads CASSYSAGNYYGYTF. The CDR3 bases are TGTGCCAGCAGTTACTCGGCGGGAAATTACTATGGCTACACCTTC.

The gene calls are TRBV7-9 and TRBJ1-2; D is unresolved. V lost 6 bases, J lost 8 bases, and 28 bases lay in between. This CDR3 has 17 amino acids. CDR1 SEHNR and CDR2 FQNEAQ come from the germline V gene (reference sequence). The CDR3 sequence: CASSPLQRDSYPGGYTF. CDR3 in DNA: TGTGCCAGCAGTCCTCTTCAGCGGGATTCCTACCCCGGAGGCTACACCTTC.

This clone was counted a single time. V usage is TRBV27 and J usage is TRBJ1-3, with no clear D. Trimming took 4 bases from V and 0 from J, leaving 7 bases between them. The CDR3 contains 14 residues. CDR1 is MNHEY, CDR2 SMNVEV, per germline (reference sequence). In nucleotides, the CDR3 is TGTGCCAGCAGTTCCCTGAGCTCTGGAAACACCATATATTTT. As protein: CASSSLSSGNTIYF.

This sequence joins TRBV18 and TRBJ2-2; D is perhaps TRBD1 (5 bases). CDR1 and CDR2 from the germline V gene are KGHSH and LQKENI. The CDR3 runs to 16 residues. The V and J ends lost 2 bases and 5 bases respectively, with 15 bases between them. This CDR3 reads CASSPVQGRQTGELFF. In nucleotides, the CDR3 is TGTGCCAGCTCACCAGTGCAGGGAAGACAAACCGGGGAGCTGTTTTTT.

The DNA for the CDR3 is TGTGCCAGCAGTAAGGGACAGCAAGAGACCCAGTACTTC. Protein sequence: CASSKGQQETQYF. The gene calls are TRBV12-3 or TRBV12-4 and TRBJ2-5; 7 nucleotides line up with TRBD1. The junction had 2 bases not matched to a gene; V was cut back by 5 bases and J by 2 bases. CDR3 length: 13 amino acids.

The chain recombines TRBV3-1 (or the pseudogene TRBV3-2) with TRBJ1-3, with 7 bases that match TRBD1. J lost 0 bases, V lost 6 bases, and 11 bases had no gene match. This CDR3 has 17 residues. CDR1 is LGHDT and CDR2 is YNNKEL in the germline V gene (reference sequence). The CDR3 nucleotides read TGTGCCAGCAGTTTGGGGTTACAGGGGCACTCTGGAAACACCATATATTTT. It specifies CASSLGLQGHSGNTIYF.

The V gene is TRBV7-2, the J gene TRBJ1-1; the D is unclear. The CDR3 contains 15 residues. Germline CDR1 is SGHTA and CDR2 is FQGNSA. The V end lost 4 bases, the J end lost 4 bases, and 16 bases lay between the germline ends. For the CDR3, the DNA is TGTGCCAGCAGCTCCTCCTCTCCTTCCCGCACTGAAGCTTTCTTT. This sequence encodes CASSSSSPSRTEAFF.

This clone was detected only once. CDR3 residues: CASRRTGVAEAFF. The CDR3 region has the DNA TGTGCCAGCAGACGGACAGGGGTGGCTGAAGCTTTCTTT. The chain combines TRBV12-3 or TRBV12-4 with TRBJ1-1, with 9 bases lining up with TRBD1. The CDR3 loop spans 13 amino acids. The junction had 5 bases not matched to a gene; V was cut back by 6 bases and J by 6 bases.

This rearrangement joins TRBV10-2 to TRBJ1-2; TRBD1 matches 8 bases. This CDR3 has 12 amino acids. The junction had 0 bases not matched to a gene; V was cut back by 4 bases and J by 5 bases. Germline V gives CDR1 WSHSY, CDR2 SAAADI. CDR3 protein: CASSGTGYGYTF. The CDR3 region has the DNA TGCGCCAGCAGTGGGACAGGGTATGGCTACACCTTC.

The chain combines TRBV9 with TRBJ2-5; 10 positions match TRBD2. Germline V lookup: CDR1 SGDLS, CDR2 YYNGEE. This CDR3 spans 15 amino acids. The ends lost 4 bases at V and 1 base at J; junction bases unmatched: 4. In nucleotides, the CDR3 is TGTGCCAGCAGCCCTAGCGGGGGTCTCCAAGAGACCCAGTACTTC. Protein sequence: CASSPSGGLQETQYF.

The CDR3, as DNA: TGCGCCAGCAGCCAATTCGGAGTCGGGGAGCTGTTTTTT. Residues: CASSQFGVGELFF. The rearrangement links TRBV4-1 to TRBJ2-2; D is ambiguous. Trimming pared 2 bases from V and 7 bases from J, leaving 8 bases between. CDR1 is MGHRA and CDR2 is YSYEKL in the germline V gene. The CDR3 spans 13 residues.

This chain links TRBV6-6 with TRBJ1-4, with 8 bases that match TRBD1. Unmatched junction bases numbered 9, after V lost 5 bases and J lost 4 bases. Looked up from germline, CDR1 is MNHNY and CDR2 is SVGAGI (reference sequence). The CDR3 contains 16 residues. CDR3 DNA sequence: TGTGCCAGCAGTCGACGGACAGGGATCGGTAATGAAAAACTGTTTTTT. It specifies CASSRRTGIGNEKLFF.

Here the CDR3 reads CSVEGRDTRTDTQYF. The CDR3 bases are TGCAGCGTTGAAGGCCGGGACACTCGCACAGATACGCAGTATTTT. The V gene is TRBV29-1, the J gene TRBJ2-3, with D perhaps TRBD1 (6 bases). CDR3 length: 15 residues. Between the trimmed V and J ends, which lost 1 base and 1 base, there was a span of 12 bases. Germline CDR1 reads SQVTM; CDR2 reads ANQGSEA.

The V and J genes are TRBV28 and TRBJ2-4; TRBD1 is a possible D gene (6 bases). V was shortened by 5 bases and J by 3 bases, with 20 bases between the two germline ends. Per germline, CDR1 MDHEN and CDR2 SYDVKM. This CDR3 spans 17 amino acids. CDR3 in amino acids: CASSQEGLGHHKNIQYF. The CDR3 nucleotides are TGTGCCAGCAGTCAAGAGGGTTTGGGACACCACAAAAACATTCAGTACTTC.

The CDR3 is CASRNRVGQPQHF. For the CDR3, the DNA is TGTGCCAGCAGGAACAGGGTAGGTCAGCCCCAGCATTTT. V and J are TRBV6-6 and TRBJ1-5; D may be TRBD1 (6 bases). V lost 6 bases and J 6 bases, leaving 12 bases between the germline ends. In germline, CDR1 is MNHNY, CDR2 SVGAGI (reference sequence). This CDR3 contains 13 residues.

This chain uses TRBV21-1 with TRBJ2-7; the D call TRBD1 from the table was never checked on the DNA. TRBV21-1 represents a pseudogene. The CDR3 length is 13 residues. The CDR3 is CASARTGGHEQYV. Written as DNA, the CDR3 is TGTGCCAGCGCCCGGACAGGGGGCCACGAGCAGTACGTC.